Listed below are T cell receptor beta chains from one sample, sequenced in a study of Graves' ophthalmopathy and Graves' hyperthyroidism. In TCRdb, the multiplex PCR reads were re-called with MiXCR into one record per CDR3 protein. Counted here are roughly 400,000 distinct CDR3 sequences, about 18% occurring once; the ten biggest clones make up roughly 2.3%. Specimen: peripheral blood. Receptor source: an adult woman with stable Graves' hyperthyroidism. Both conserved end residues are part of each CDR3. Fields, in order: clone size, D gene, J gene, V gene, CDR3 DNA, CDR3 protein. The D gene is left open where the match is weak. Not every row has a clone size; where given, it reads once, few, many or a size class.

many | - | TRBJ2-7 | TRBV4-1 | TGCGCCAGCAGCCAAGACGGCTATCCGAGTACCTACGAGCAGTACTTC | CASSQDGYPSTYEQYF
many | TRBD1 | TRBJ1-5 | TRBV4-2 | TGTGCCAGCAGCCAAGATATGGGACAGGTAAATCAGCCCCAGCATTTT | CASSQDMGQVNQPQHF
few | - | TRBJ2-7 | TRBV5-1 | TGCGCCAGCAGCTCTAGACTAGACTACGAGCAGTACTTC | CASSSRLDYEQYF
many | TRBD2 | TRBJ2-3 | TRBV5-4 | TGTGCCAGCAGCTTTCTAGCGGGAGTGCTCTCAGATACGCAGTATTTT | CASSFLAGVLSDTQYF
many | - | TRBJ1-6 | TRBV7-2 | TGTGCCAGCAGCTTAGTTCCAAATTCCATTTCACCCCTCCACTTT | CASSLVPNSISPLHF
many | - | TRBJ1-2 | TRBV5-1 | TGCGCCAGCAGCTTGGGGGGTGTCGCTAGGTATGGCTACACCTTC | CASSLGGVARYGYTF
many | - | TRBJ1-1 | TRBV5-1 | TGCGCCAGCAGCCTATCGTCGGGACATGAGAACACTGAAGCTTTCTTT | CASSLSSGHENTEAFF
few | - | TRBJ1-5 | TRBV6-5 | TGTGCCAGCAGTTCGGGGCGGATTCAGCCCCAGCATTTT | CASSSGRIQPQHF
few | TRBD1 | TRBJ2-5 | TRBV5-5 | TGTGCCAGCGGGCCCGCAGGGGGATTAGGAGAGACCCAGTACTTC | CASGPAGGLGETQYF
few | TRBD1 | TRBJ1-2 | TRBV4-3 | TGCGCCAGCAGCCAGGGAGGAAGGGGGCTAACTATTTACACCTTC | CASSQGGRGLTIYTF
many | - | TRBJ2-2 | TRBV7-8 | TGTGCCAGCCGAGTGAGGGAAGGCGGGGAGCTGTTTTTT | CASRVREGGELFF
once | TRBD2 | TRBJ2-5 | TRBV20-1 | TGCAGTGCTGCCATCTTTGGCGGGGGGCCTCGGGAGACCCAGTACTTC | CSAAIFGGGPRETQYF
- | - | TRBJ2-2 | TRBV12-3/TRBV12-4 | TGTGCCAGCAGTTCGGAACCAGTCACCGGGGAGCTGTTTTTT | CASSSEPVTGELFF
few | TRBD2 | TRBJ2-4 | TRBV12-3/TRBV12-4 | TGTGCCAGCAGTTTTTCCCTAGCGGGAGAGTGGGGGGTCAAAAACACTAAGTACTTC | CASSFSLAGEWGVKNTKYF
- | TRBD2 | TRBJ2-7 | TRBV6-1 | TGTGCCAGCAGCCGGACTAGCGGAGACGAGCAGTACTTC | CASSRTSGDEQYF
many | - | TRBJ2-5 | TRBV28 | TGTGCCAGCAGCCCGGTGGTGGGTCAAGAGACCCAGTACTTC | CASSPVVGQETQYF
- | - | TRBJ2-7 | TRBV2 | TGTGCCAGCAAGACAGACGGGGGCAACTACGAGCAGTACTTC | CASKTDGGNYEQYF
- | TRBD1 | TRBJ2-5 | TRBV12-3/TRBV12-4 | TGTGCCAGCAGTCTAGTGACAGGGGAAGCGGAGACCCAGTACTTC | CASSLVTGEAETQYF
few | - | TRBJ2-2 | TRBV9 | TGTGCCAGCAGCGCTCTCCTTAACACCGGGGAGCTGTTTTTT | CASSALLNTGELFF
many | - | TRBJ1-3 | TRBV30 | TGTGCCTCAGACAGGATCCGTGGAAACACCATATATTTT | CASDRIRGNTIYF
- | - | TRBJ2-2 | TRBV27 | TGTGCCAGCAGTTTATCGGAGGGCCACAACACCGGGGAGCTGTTTTTT | CASSLSEGHNTGELFF